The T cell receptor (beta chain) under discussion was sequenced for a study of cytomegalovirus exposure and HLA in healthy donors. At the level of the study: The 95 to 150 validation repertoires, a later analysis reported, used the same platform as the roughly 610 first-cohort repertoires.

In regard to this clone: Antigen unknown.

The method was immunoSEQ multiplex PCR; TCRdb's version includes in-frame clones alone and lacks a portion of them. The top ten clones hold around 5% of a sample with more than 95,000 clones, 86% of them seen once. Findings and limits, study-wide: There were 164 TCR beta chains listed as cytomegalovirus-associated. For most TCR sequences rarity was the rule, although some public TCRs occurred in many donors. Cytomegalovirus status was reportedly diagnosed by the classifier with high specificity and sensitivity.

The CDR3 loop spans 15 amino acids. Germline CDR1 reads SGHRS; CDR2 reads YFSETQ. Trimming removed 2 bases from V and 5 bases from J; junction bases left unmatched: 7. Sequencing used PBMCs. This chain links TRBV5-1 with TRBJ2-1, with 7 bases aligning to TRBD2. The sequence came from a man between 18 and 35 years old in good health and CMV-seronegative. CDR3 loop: CASSLSLAVNNEQFF. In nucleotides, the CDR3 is TGCGCCAGCAGCTTATCCCTAGCGGTTAACAATGAGCAGTTCTTC.